This TCR beta chain was obtained from a study of T cell responses to AZD1222 COVID-19 vaccine. General study findings and limits: Among the donors, most were white British and more were female, and clonal diversity was possibly underestimated. Increased Spike-specific TCR breadth and depth were observed after two AZD1222 doses. Close to half of spike-specific TCRs reportedly recognize unmutated variant regions.

The table came from immunoSEQ multiplex PCR; TCRdb's copy has only in-frame clones and leaves some out. The top ten hold roughly 1.3% of the sample, which has 95,000 to 150,000 clones, around 87% seen once. In regard to this clone: No antigen is known for it.

Trimming took off 4 bases at V and 4 bases at J, with 23 bases between the two ends. Germline V gene sequence: CDR1 SGHNT, CDR2 YYREEE (reference sequence). The CDR3 length is 17 residues. This TCR was sampled from an adult in good health. This sequence joins TRBV5-4 and TRBJ1-2, with a weak D call TRBD1 (5 bases). The sample was peripheral blood, taken on day 0 of AZD1222 vaccination. DNA for the CDR3: TGTGCCAGCAGCGCAAAACAGCTTGTCTGGGGCAGCTATGGCTACACCTTC. Protein: CASSAKQLVWGSYGYTF.